The present T cell receptor (beta chain) was sequenced within a study of beta chain features in type 1 diabetes. Broader study findings: Equally in patients and controls, PCR might preferentially amplify shorter templates. Sampled from patients, naive, central memory and Treg TCRB repertoires appeared more similar than those sampled from healthy donors.

Of the isolated RNA, all was reverse transcribed, and so the sequenced material was expressed TCRB transcripts. The protocol was immunoSEQ multiplex PCR, while the TCRdb copy is restricted to in-frame clones and leaves out a portion. The table records around 310,000 clones, approximately 11% of them present only once. A word on this clone: Antigen specificity is unknown.

Germline lookup yields CDR1 MNHEY and CDR2 SMNVEV (reference sequence). V gave up 8 bases and J gave up 0 bases; unmatched junction bases: 7. This CDR3 contains 15 residues. Sequencing was performed on naive CD4+ T cells from blood. This chain uses TRBV27 with TRBJ2-1, with 7 bases identical to TRBD1. This TCR was sampled from a woman in her 30s in good health. The CDR3 nucleotides are TGTGCCAGCCGATTGGGGGACAGCTCCTACAATGAGCAGTTCTTC. Amino acids: CASRLGDSSYNEQFF.